The clone carrying this T cell receptor beta chain was detected only a few times. What it binds is not known. The data belong to a study of identical twins. Study conclusions and caveats: Cord blood's abundant beta clonotypes had fewer insertions, unlike memory repertoires. Cross-sectional statistical analysis was relied on for the conclusions, without the same donors being followed. Compared with models, monozygotic twins showed more out-of-frame TCR alpha sharing.

TCRdb re-called the 5' RACE reads with MiXCR, one entry per CDR3 protein. The sample has approximately 690,000 distinct CDR3 sequences, 5.5% to 7.5% seen once. There are 19 residues in the CDR3. Trimming pared 0 bases from V and 0 bases from J, leaving 15 bases between. CDR1 is LGHDT and CDR2 is YNNKEL in the germline V gene (reference sequence). Everyone who gave samples was a healthy Caucasian. The chain has TRBV3-1 and TRBJ2-6; D unresolved. This receptor was obtained from a man aged 18-30 years in good health. The material sequenced was naive T cells sorted from blood. The CDR3 nucleotides are TGTGCCAGCAGCCAAGATTTCGGTAGCCAGAGCTCTGGGGCCAACGTCCTGACTTTC. Translation: CASSQDFGSQSSGANVLTF.